A single sample gave rise to the 19 T cell receptor beta chains below, sequenced in a study of CD8 T cells in ankylosing spondylitis. Study-level results: Ankylosing spondylitis blood appeared to carry a characteristic TCR beta motif of several highly homologous variants.

No antigens are known for them. In TCRdb, the 5' RACE reads were re-called with MiXCR into one record per CDR3 protein. Of about 800,000 distinct CDR3 sequences in the sample, 12% were seen once. Sequencing was performed on blood, either unsorted or a sorted T cell fraction (not recorded which). The receptors come from a male donor with ankylosing spondylitis.

The chain employs TRBV7-8 and TRBJ2-7; D call uncertain. CDR3 size: 15 residues. Germline CDR1 is SGHVS and CDR2 is FQNEAQ. Trimming took off 5 bases at V and 0 bases at J, with 14 bases between the two ends. CDR3 in DNA: TGTGCCAGCAGCCCAGTAGGGTTTGGCTCCTACGAGCAGTACTTC. The encoded protein is CASSPVGFGSYEQYF.

In DNA, the CDR3 is TGTGCCAGCTCAACAGGGGGCTCGAACACTGAAGCTTTCTTT. This translates into CASSTGGSNTEAFF. The V gene is TRBV18, the J gene TRBJ1-1, with 9 positions matching TRBD1. Unmatched junction bases numbered 2, after V lost 5 bases and J lost 1 base. Germline assignment: CDR1 KGHSH and CDR2 LQKENI. The length of the CDR3 is 14 residues.

V gene TRBV7-2 combines with J gene TRBJ2-1; 8 bases map to TRBD1. The CDR3 extends over 11 amino acids. Germline-derived CDR1 and CDR2 are SGHTA and FQGNSA. V gave up 5 bases and J gave up 12 bases; unmatched junction bases: 3. The CDR3: CASSTGQGQFF. For the CDR3, the DNA is TGTGCCAGCAGCACAGGACAGGGGCAGTTCTTC. Full variable domain (rest looked up from reference TRBV7-2 and TRBJ2-1): GAGVSQSPSNKVTEKGKDVELRCDPISGHTALYWYRQSLGQGLEFLIYFQGNSAPDKSGLPSDRFSAERTGGSVSTLTIQRTQQEDSAVYLCASSTGQGQFFGPGTRLTVL.

This clonotype was counted only a few times. The J gene is TRBJ1-5, the V gene TRBV20-1; D may be TRBD1 (5 bases). CDR3 size: 13 residues. The germline gives CDR1 DFQATT, CDR2 SNEGSKA (reference sequence). V dropped 5 bases and J dropped 3 bases, with 11 bases sitting between them. This CDR3 reads CSAVRDYNQPQHF. In DNA form, the CDR3 reads TGCAGTGCTGTCCGGGACTACAATCAGCCCCAGCATTTT.

V gene TRBV20-1 combines with J gene TRBJ2-1; D unclear. The V gene lost 2 bases and the J gene lost 12 bases, with 14 bases spanning the gap. There are 12 residues in the CDR3. Looked up from germline, CDR1 is DFQATT and CDR2 is SNEGSKA (reference sequence). CDR3: CSARPYTVGQFF. Here the CDR3 DNA reads TGCAGTGCTAGACCTTACACGGTCGGGCAGTTCTTC.

This clonotype was observed at least ten times. The chain joins TRBV29-1 to TRBJ2-7; 8 positions agree with TRBD1. From germline, CDR1 is SQVTM and CDR2 ANQGSEA. The CDR3 is 15 residues long. Trimming removed 0 bases from V and 1 base from J; junction bases left unmatched: 5. CDR3 DNA sequence: TGCAGCGTTGAAGAGAACAGGGGGACATCCTACGAGCAGTACTTC. Its translation is CSVEENRGTSYEQYF.

This chain connects TRBV4-3 to TRBJ2-2; the D gene is possibly TRBD2 (6 bases). The germline V and J ends were trimmed by 0 bases and 5 bases, with 19 bases remaining between them. The germline CDR1 and CDR2 sequences are LGHNA and YSLEER. This CDR3 is 18 amino acids long. CDR3 in amino acids: CASSQDVAALRRTGELFF. CDR3 coding DNA: TGCGCCAGCAGCCAAGATGTAGCGGCCTTGAGGAGGACCGGGGAGCTGTTTTTT.

This clonotype was observed a handful of times. The chain is built from TRBV20-1 and TRBJ1-2; TRBD1 is a possible D gene (5 bases). The CDR3 sequence is 13 residues long. Germline values: CDR1 DFQATT, CDR2 SNEGSKA (reference sequence). The ends were cut back, 5 bases at V and 4 bases at J, with 14 bases in the middle. The CDR3 coding sequence is TGCAGTGCTCCCCGGCAGGGCCTCTATGGCTACACCTTC. Translated, it gives CSAPRQGLYGYTF.

There are a few counts of this clonotype. The gene calls are TRBV20-1 and TRBJ2-4; possible D gene TRBD2, 5 bases. The germline V gene has CDR1 DFQATT and CDR2 SNEGSKA (reference sequence). The length of the CDR3 is 19 residues. The germline V and J ends were trimmed by 6 bases and 1 base, with 28 bases remaining between them. CDR3 sequence: CSASPGWVGLAKAKNIQYF. The CDR3 nucleotides are TGCAGTGCGTCCCCGGGATGGGTTGGACTTGCGAAGGCCAAAAACATTCAGTACTTC.

This clonotype was found many times. This chain uses TRBV20-1 with TRBJ1-5; 8 nucleotides match TRBD1. The V gene end was trimmed by 0 bases and the J gene end by 15 bases; junction bases not matched to a gene: 7. This CDR3 contains 12 residues. Per the germline V gene, CDR1 is DFQATT and CDR2 is SNEGSKA (reference sequence). CDR3 bases: TGCAGTGCTAGAGAGGGACAGGTACTCGGGCATTTT. Translating it yields CSAREGQVLGHF.

This clonotype was seen many times. This chain uses TRBV5-5 with TRBJ2-3; no definite D call. The germline CDR1 and CDR2 sequences are SGHKS and YYEKEE (reference sequence). The CDR3 is made up of 12 amino acids. The V end was cut by 1 base, the J end by 7 bases, with 7 bases between. CDR3 protein: CASSLLRNTQYF. CDR3 bases: TGTGCCAGCAGCTTGCTTCGAAATACGCAGTATTTT.

This clonotype was detected a few times. The J gene is TRBJ1-5, the V gene TRBV20-1; 7 nucleotides align to TRBD1. The germline V gene encodes CDR1 DFQATT and CDR2 SNEGSKA (reference sequence). This CDR3 is 16 amino acids long. The J segment lost 2 bases and the V segment lost 0 bases, leaving 7 bases of the junction unmatched. The CDR3 DNA is TGCAGTGCTAGAGAAATTACAGGGGTAGGCAATCAGCCCCAGCATTTT. Its protein product is CSAREITGVGNQPQHF.

There are a few counts of this clonotype. This rearrangement joins TRBV10-3 to TRBJ2-1, with 8 bases identical to TRBD2. Trimming cost V 3 bases and J 4 bases; bases outside gene matches: 2. The germline V gene encodes CDR1 ENHRY and CDR2 SYGVKD. The CDR3 consists of 14 residues. Here the CDR3 reads CAISEPSGYNEQFF. The CDR3 DNA follows: TGTGCCATCAGTGAACCTAGCGGGTACAATGAGCAGTTCTTC.

The J gene is TRBJ2-7, the V gene TRBV21-1; no DNA check was done on the table's D call, TRBD1. TRBV21-1 is recorded as a pseudogene. This CDR3 spans 15 amino acids. The chain's CDR3 is CASSRDSGMVYEQYF. CDR3 nucleotides: TGTGCCAGCAGTAGGGACAGTGGGATGGTTTACGAGCAGTACTTC.

This clonotype showed up just a few times. V usage is TRBV2 and J usage is TRBJ1-5; maybe TRBD1 (6 bases). V was cut by 0 bases and J by 5 bases, with 11 bases left in between. CDR3 size: 15 residues. CDR1 and CDR2 from the germline V gene are SNHLY and FYNNEI. The CDR3 bases are TGTGCCAGCAGTGAAGCGAGGGGGGGTTATCAGCCCCAGCATTTT. Translated: CASSEARGGYQPQHF.

The rearrangement joins TRBV18 to TRBJ2-3; 14 bases are a match to TRBD2. The CDR3 runs 15 residues. Trimming at V came to 1 base and at J to 9 bases, leaving 3 bases not matched to a gene. CDR1 and CDR2 from the germline V gene are KGHSH and LQKENI. The CDR3 region is CASSPQTSGRDTQYF. The CDR3 DNA reads TGTGCCAGCTCACCACAGACTAGCGGGAGGGACACGCAGTATTTT.

This clonotype occurred a few times. The chain carries TRBV15 and TRBJ2-2; D gene unclear. CDR1 LNHNV and CDR2 YYDKDF come from the germline V gene (reference sequence). Between the trimmed V and J ends, which lost 6 bases and 7 bases, there was a span of 15 bases. The CDR3 totals 14 residues. CDR3 protein: CATRDTWEGGELFF. CDR3 coding DNA: TGTGCCACCAGAGATACCTGGGAAGGCGGGGAGCTGTTTTTT.

The genes are TRBV6-1 and TRBJ2-1; TRBD2 matches at 12 bases. Germline CDR1 reads MNHNS; CDR2 reads SASEGT. J lost 2 bases, V lost 4 bases, and 3 bases had no gene match. This CDR3 is 16 amino acids long. This chain's CDR3 is CASSGWTSGAYNEQFF. The CDR3, as DNA: TGTGCCAGCAGTGGTTGGACTAGCGGGGCCTACAATGAGCAGTTCTTC.

This clonotype was counted a few times. The rearrangement uses TRBV7-9 and TRBJ2-7, with 8 positions matching TRBD1. The CDR3 covers 16 residues. The V and J ends lost 3 bases and 7 bases, in that order; junction bases with no gene match: 14. The germline V gene encodes CDR1 SEHNR and CDR2 FQNEAQ (reference sequence). CDR3 bases: TGTGCCAGCAGCTTGGCGCGGACAGGGCCCAAGGCAGAGCAGTACTTC. Translation gives CASSLARTGPKAEQYF.